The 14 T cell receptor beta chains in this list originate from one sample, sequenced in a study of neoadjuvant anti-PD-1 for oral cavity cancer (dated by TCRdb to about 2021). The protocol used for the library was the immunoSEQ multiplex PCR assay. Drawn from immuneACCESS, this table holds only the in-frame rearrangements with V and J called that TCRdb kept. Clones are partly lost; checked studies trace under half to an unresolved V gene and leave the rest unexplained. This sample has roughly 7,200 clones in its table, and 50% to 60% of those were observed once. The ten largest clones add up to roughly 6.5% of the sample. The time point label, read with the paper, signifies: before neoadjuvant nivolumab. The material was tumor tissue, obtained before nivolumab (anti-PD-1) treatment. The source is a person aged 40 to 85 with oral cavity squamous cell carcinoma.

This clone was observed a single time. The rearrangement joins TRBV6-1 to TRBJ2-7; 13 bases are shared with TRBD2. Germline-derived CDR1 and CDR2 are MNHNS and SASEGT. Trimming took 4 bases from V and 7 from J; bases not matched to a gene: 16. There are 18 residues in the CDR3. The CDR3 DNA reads TGTGCCAGCAGTGCTGCTTCGGGACTAGCGGGACAAACCCGGGAGCAGTACTTC. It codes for CASSAASGLAGQTREQYF.

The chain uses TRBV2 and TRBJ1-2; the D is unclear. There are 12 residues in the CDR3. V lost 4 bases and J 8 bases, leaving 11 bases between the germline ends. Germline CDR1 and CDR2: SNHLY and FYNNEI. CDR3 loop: CASSGREVGYTF. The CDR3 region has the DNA TGTGCCAGCAGTGGTAGAGAGGTCGGCTACACCTTC. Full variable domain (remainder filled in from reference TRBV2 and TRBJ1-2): EPEVTQTPSHQVTQMGQEVILRCVPISNHLYFYWYRQILGQKVEFLVSFYNNEISEKSEIFDDQFSVERPDGSNFTLKIRSTKLEDSAMYFCASSGREVGYTFGSGTRLTVV.

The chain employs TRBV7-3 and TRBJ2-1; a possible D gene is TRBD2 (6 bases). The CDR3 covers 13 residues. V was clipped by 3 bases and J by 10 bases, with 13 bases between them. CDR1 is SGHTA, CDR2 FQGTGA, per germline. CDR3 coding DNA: TGTGCCAGCAGCTTTTCGGGGACTTCCGAGCAGTTCTTC. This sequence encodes CASSFSGTSEQFF.

CDR3 loop: CASSKRPGQGSEQYF. The CDR3 DNA follows: TGTGCCAGCAGCAAACGTCCGGGACAGGGTTCCGAGCAGTACTTC. V gene TRBV5-4 combines with J gene TRBJ2-7; 9 bases are shared with TRBD1. J lost 6 bases, V lost 4 bases, and 11 bases had no gene match. In germline, CDR1 is SGHNT, CDR2 YYREEE (reference sequence). The length of the CDR3 is 15 residues.

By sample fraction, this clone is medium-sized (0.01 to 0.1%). The DNA of the CDR3 is TGTGCCAGCAGTCGCCGACAGAGGGATGAAAAACTGTTTTTT. As protein: CASSRRQRDEKLFF. The chain has TRBV7-9 and TRBJ1-4; D possibly corresponds to TRBD1 (5 bases). This CDR3 has 14 residues. Per germline, CDR1 SEHNR and CDR2 FQNEAQ (reference sequence). V lost 6 bases and J lost 6, with 14 bases in between.

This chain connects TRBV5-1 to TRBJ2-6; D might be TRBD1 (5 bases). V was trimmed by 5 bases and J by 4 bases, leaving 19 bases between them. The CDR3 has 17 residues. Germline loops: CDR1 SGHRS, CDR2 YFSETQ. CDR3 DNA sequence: TGCGCCAGCAGGACCGAGACAGTCCGTTCGGGGGCCAACGTCCTGACTTTC. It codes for CASRTETVRSGANVLTF.

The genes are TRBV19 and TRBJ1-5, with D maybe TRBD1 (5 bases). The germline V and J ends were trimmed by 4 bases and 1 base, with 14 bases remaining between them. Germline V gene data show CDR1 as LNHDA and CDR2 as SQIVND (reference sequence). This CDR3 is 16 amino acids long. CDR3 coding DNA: TGTGCCAGTAGTAATGGGGCAGGGAGAAGCAATCAGCCCCAGCATTTT. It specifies CASSNGAGRSNQPQHF. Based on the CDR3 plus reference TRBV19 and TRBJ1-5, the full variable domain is DGGITQSPKYLFRKEGQNVTLSCEQNLNHDAMYWYRQDPGQGLRLIYYSQIVNDFQKGDIAEGYSVSREKKESFPLTVTSAQKNPTAFYLCASSNGAGRSNQPQHFGDGTRLSIL.

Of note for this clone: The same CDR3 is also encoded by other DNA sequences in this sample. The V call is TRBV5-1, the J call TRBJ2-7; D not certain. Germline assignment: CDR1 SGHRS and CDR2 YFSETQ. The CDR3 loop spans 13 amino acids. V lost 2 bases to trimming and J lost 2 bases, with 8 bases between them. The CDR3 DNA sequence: TGCGCCAGCAGCTTACAGCCCGCCTACGAGCAGTACTTC. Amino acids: CASSLQPAYEQYF.

CDR3 sequence: CASSLAAGVTHEQYF. CDR3 sequence (DNA): TGTGCCAGCAGCTTAGCAGCGGGAGTTACCCACGAGCAGTACTTC. J is TRBJ2-7 and V is TRBV7-6, with 8 bases identical to TRBD2. The V and J ends lost 0 bases and 5 bases, in that order; junction bases with no gene match: 6. The CDR3 is 15 residues long. Germline assignment: CDR1 SGHVS and CDR2 FNYEAQ.

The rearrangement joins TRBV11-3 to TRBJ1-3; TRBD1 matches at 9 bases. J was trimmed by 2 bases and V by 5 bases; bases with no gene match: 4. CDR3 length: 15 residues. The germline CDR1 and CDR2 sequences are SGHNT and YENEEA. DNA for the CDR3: TGTGCCAGCAGCCCGGGACAGGGTCCTGGAAACACCATATATTTT. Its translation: CASSPGQGPGNTIYF.

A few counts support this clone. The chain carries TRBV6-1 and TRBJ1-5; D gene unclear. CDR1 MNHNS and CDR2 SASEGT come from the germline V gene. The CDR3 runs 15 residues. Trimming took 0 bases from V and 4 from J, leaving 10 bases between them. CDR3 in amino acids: CASSEARALNQPQHF. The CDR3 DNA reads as TGTGCCAGCAGTGAAGCGCGGGCGCTAAATCAGCCCCAGCATTTT.

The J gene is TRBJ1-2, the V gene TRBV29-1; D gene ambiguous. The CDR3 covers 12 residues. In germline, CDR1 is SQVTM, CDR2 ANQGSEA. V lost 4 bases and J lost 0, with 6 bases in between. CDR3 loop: CSVAATNYGYTF. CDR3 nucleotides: TGCAGCGTTGCAGCCACTAACTATGGCTACACCTTC.

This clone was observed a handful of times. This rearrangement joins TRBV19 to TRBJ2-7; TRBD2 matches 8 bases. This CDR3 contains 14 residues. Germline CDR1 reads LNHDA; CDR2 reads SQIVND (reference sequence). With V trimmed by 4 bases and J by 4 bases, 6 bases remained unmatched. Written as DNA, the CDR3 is TGTGCCAGTAGTAGGGTAGCGGGGAGGTACGAGCAGTACTTC. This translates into CASSRVAGRYEQYF.

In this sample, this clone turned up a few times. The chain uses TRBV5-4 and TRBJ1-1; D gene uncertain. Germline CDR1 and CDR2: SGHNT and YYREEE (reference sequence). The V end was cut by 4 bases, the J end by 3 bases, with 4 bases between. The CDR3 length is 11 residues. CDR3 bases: TGTGCCAGCAGCCTGGACACTGAAGCTTTCTTT. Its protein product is CASSLDTEAFF. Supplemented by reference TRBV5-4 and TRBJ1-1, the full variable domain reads ETGVTQSPTHLIKTRGQQVTLRCSSQSGHNTVSWYQQALGQGPQFIFQYYREEENGRGNFPPRFSGLQFPNYSSELNVNALELDDSALYLCASSLDTEAFFGQGTRLTVV.